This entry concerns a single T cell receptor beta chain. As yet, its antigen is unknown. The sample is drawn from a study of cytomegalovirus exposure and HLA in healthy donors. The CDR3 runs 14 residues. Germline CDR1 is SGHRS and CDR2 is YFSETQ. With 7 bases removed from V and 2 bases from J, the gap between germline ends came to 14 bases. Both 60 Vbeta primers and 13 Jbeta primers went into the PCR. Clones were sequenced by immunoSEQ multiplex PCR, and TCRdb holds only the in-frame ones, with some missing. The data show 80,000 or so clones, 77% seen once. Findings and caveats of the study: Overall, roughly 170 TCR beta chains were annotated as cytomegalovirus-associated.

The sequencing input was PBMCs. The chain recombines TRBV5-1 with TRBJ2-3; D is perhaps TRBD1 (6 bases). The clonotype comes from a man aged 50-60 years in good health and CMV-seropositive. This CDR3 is CASGLQGYTDTQYF. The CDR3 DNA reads TGCGCCAGCGGCCTACAGGGATACACAGATACGCAGTATTTT. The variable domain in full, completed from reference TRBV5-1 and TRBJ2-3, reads KAGVTQTPRYLIKTRGQQVTLSCSPISGHRSVSWYQQTPGQGLQFLFEYFSETQRNKGNFPGRFSGRQFSNSRSEMNVSTLELGDSALYLCASGLQGYTDTQYFGPGTRLTVL.